The 21 T cell receptor beta chains in this list originate from one sample, sequenced in a study of blood T cell repertoires in COVID-19. Method: immunoSEQ multiplex PCR; TCRdb's copy keeps in-frame clones and lacks some. The repertoire holds fewer than 200,000 clones, with approximately 89% as singletons. The specimen was peripheral blood. Receptor source: a man in his forties or fifties with active or convalescent COVID-19.

V and J are TRBV19 and TRBJ1-1; D gene uncertain. Germline values: CDR1 LNHDA, CDR2 SQIVND (reference sequence). V was shortened by 6 bases and J by 4 bases, with 12 bases between the two germline ends. The CDR3 consists of 13 residues. For the CDR3, the DNA is TGTGCCAGTAGAGGCGCGAGACTCACTGAAGCTTTCTTT. As protein: CASRGARLTEAFF.

The chain recombines TRBV24-1 with TRBJ1-1; D perhaps matches TRBD1 (6 bases). The CDR3 contains 16 residues. V lost 6 bases and J 1 base, leaving 17 bases between the germline ends. Germline CDR1 is KGHDR and CDR2 is SFDVKD. The CDR3 DNA follows: TGTGCCACCAGTCGACGCGACGGACAGCGGAACACTGAAGCTTTCTTT. It encodes CATSRRDGQRNTEAFF.

The V call is TRBV3-1 (or the pseudogene TRBV3-2), the J call TRBJ1-1; possible D gene TRBD1, 6 bases. The CDR3 covers 13 residues. Germline lookup yields CDR1 LGHDT and CDR2 YNNKEL (reference sequence). The ends were cut back, 1 base at V and 6 bases at J, with 9 bases in the middle. The CDR3 DNA follows: TGTGCCAGCAGCCAAGTTGGGGGCGCTGAAGCTTTCTTT. Residues: CASSQVGGAEAFF.

The V call is TRBV7-2, the J call TRBJ2-1; TRBD2 agrees at 8 bases. Germline trimming cut 1 base from V and 1 base from J; bases unmatched to any gene: 3. Germline V gene data show CDR1 as SGHTA and CDR2 as FQGNSA. The CDR3 extends over 16 amino acids. In nucleotides, the CDR3 is TGTGCCAGCAGCTTAGGAGCGGGGGTTTCCTACAATGAGCAGTTCTTC. It encodes CASSLGAGVSYNEQFF.

The V call is TRBV5-4, the J call TRBJ1-1, with 7 bases fitting TRBD1. V was clipped by 4 bases and J by 1 base; unmatched bases: 7. The CDR3 extends over 15 amino acids. Germline assignment: CDR1 SGHNT and CDR2 YYREEE (reference sequence). The CDR3 region is CASSPWTGSNTEAFF. The CDR3 nucleotides are TGTGCCAGCAGCCCCTGGACAGGCTCGAACACTGAAGCTTTCTTT.

The CDR3 here is CASSLRGQEGEAFF. For the CDR3, the DNA is TGTGCCAGCAGCTTGCGGGGGCAAGAGGGTGAAGCTTTCTTT. The chain links TRBV11-3 to TRBJ1-1, with D possibly TRBD1 on 6 matching bases. Germline V lookup: CDR1 SGHNT, CDR2 YENEEA. V shed 3 bases and J shed 7 bases, with 15 bases lying between them. CDR3 length: 14 residues.

V and J are TRBV5-4 and TRBJ2-1; 8 nucleotides match TRBD2. This CDR3 is 15 amino acids long. V shed 0 bases and J 5 bases; nucleotides not matched to a gene: 4. Germline V gene sequence: CDR1 SGHNT, CDR2 YYREEE (reference sequence). CDR3 bases: TGTGCCAGCAGCTTGGCGGGGGGGGGTAACAATGAGCAGTTCTTC. It is translated as CASSLAGGGNNEQFF.

The table lists this clone with a count of one. This chain joins TRBV4-3 and TRBJ1-6, with D maybe TRBD1 (5 bases). Trimming pared 1 base from V and 10 bases from J, leaving 11 bases between. Germline CDR1 reads LGHNA; CDR2 reads YSLEER. This CDR3 is 14 amino acids long. CDR3 DNA: TGCGCCAGCAGCCAAGCTAAGGGGCGGTCACCCCTCCACTTT. The encoded protein is CASSQAKGRSPLHF.

This chain uses TRBV5-1 with TRBJ2-5; D gene uncertain. This CDR3 has 11 amino acids. V was clipped by 6 bases and J by 7 bases, with 10 bases between them. Germline CDR1 is SGHRS and CDR2 is YFSETQ. CDR3 amino acids: CASNGLGTQYF. The CDR3 region has the DNA TGCGCCAGCAACGGTCTCGGGACCCAGTACTTC.

This sequence joins TRBV27 and TRBJ2-7; TRBD2 agrees at 7 bases. The CDR3 has 14 residues. Germline CDR1 is MNHEY and CDR2 is SMNVEV (reference sequence). The V gene end was trimmed by 5 bases and the J gene end by 5 bases; junction bases not matched to a gene: 9. In nucleotides, the CDR3 is TGTGCCAGCAGTCCCCTAGGGAGGGTCGACGAGCAGTACTTC. This encodes CASSPLGRVDEQYF.

The chain joins TRBV21-1 to TRBJ1-2; the D call in the table, TRBD1, was not verified against the DNA. TRBV21-1 is flagged as a pseudogene. The CDR3 totals 16 residues. The CDR3 DNA reads as TGTGCCAGCAGCGACCTCTCGGGACAGTCGAACTATGGCTACACCTTC. Its protein product is CASSDLSGQSNYGYTF.

The chain employs TRBV5-4 and TRBJ2-2; 9 bases align to TRBD2. From germline, CDR1 is SGHNT and CDR2 YYREEE (reference sequence). The CDR3 contains 19 residues. CDR3 nucleotides: TGTGCAGTCGCTGGGGCCGACGGGCGGGGGGGAACGAACACCGGGGAGCTGTTTTTT. This gives the protein CAVAGADGRGGTNTGELFF.

The V call is TRBV11-1, the J call TRBJ2-2; D gene ambiguous. The CDR3 runs to 12 residues. CDR1 SGHAT and CDR2 FQDESV come from the germline V gene (reference sequence). Between the trimmed V and J ends, which lost 5 bases and 2 bases, there was a span of 3 bases. The CDR3 region has the DNA TGTGCCAGCAGCCGTAACACCGGGGAGCTGTTTTTT. Residues: CASSRNTGELFF.

V and J are TRBV12-5 and TRBJ2-1; 10 positions agree with TRBD2. The CDR3 is 18 residues long. Germline CDR1 LGHNT, CDR2 FRNRAP. The trim removed 1 base at V and 0 bases at J, leaving 6 bases unmatched. CDR3: CASGLGTSGLSSYNEQFF. CDR3 coding DNA: TGTGCTAGTGGTTTGGGGACTAGCGGTTTAAGCTCCTACAATGAGCAGTTCTTC.

This clone was seen once. The chain is built from TRBV3-1 (or the pseudogene TRBV3-2) and TRBJ1-4; possibly TRBD1 for D (5 bases). Germline-derived CDR1 and CDR2 are LGHDT and YNNKEL (reference sequence). V was pared by 2 bases and J by 5 bases, with 12 bases between. The CDR3 runs 15 residues. Here the CDR3 reads CASSQSGGRNEKLFF. In DNA form, the CDR3 reads TGTGCCAGCAGCCAATCCGGGGGAAGGAATGAAAAACTGTTTTTT.

The chain recombines TRBV13 with TRBJ1-1; perhaps TRBD1 as D (5 bases). The V gene lost 5 bases and the J gene lost 6 bases, with 22 bases spanning the gap. Germline CDR1 reads PRHDT; CDR2 reads FYEKMQ (reference sequence). This CDR3 has 16 amino acids. The CDR3 spells CASSPGKRGKDAEAFF. DNA of the CDR3: TGTGCCAGCAGCCCTGGGAAAAGGGGAAAAGACGCTGAAGCTTTCTTT.

The genes are TRBV6-1 and TRBJ2-7; D gene ambiguous. The CDR3 is 12 amino acids. V was cut by 3 bases and J by 2 bases, with 5 bases left in between. Per the germline V gene, CDR1 is MNHNS and CDR2 is SASEGT. The CDR3 protein is CASSDTAYEQYF. Here the CDR3 DNA reads TGTGCCAGCAGTGACACGGCCTACGAGCAGTACTTC.

V is TRBV2 and J is TRBJ2-2, with 8 bases that match TRBD1. V lost 1 base to trimming and J lost 5 bases; unmatched junction nucleotides: 3. This CDR3 is built from 15 residues. Germline V gene data show CDR1 as SNHLY and CDR2 as FYNNEI. The CDR3 is CASSEGTGRTGELFF. CDR3 DNA: TGTGCCAGCAGTGAAGGGACAGGGAGAACCGGGGAGCTGTTTTTT.

This chain links TRBV15 with TRBJ1-4; D ambiguous. The CDR3 has 15 amino acids. In germline, CDR1 is LNHNV, CDR2 YYDKDF (reference sequence). Trimming shortened V by 5 bases and J by 8 bases, and 18 bases separated the two germline ends. The CDR3 DNA follows: TGTGCCACCAGCGTGCTGGGCAGAATAGGCGAAAAACTGTTTTTT. Translating it yields CATSVLGRIGEKLFF. The full variable domain, completed using reference TRBV15 and TRBJ1-4, is DAMVIQNPRYQVTQFGKPVTLSCSQTLNHNVMYWYQQKSSQAPKLLFHYYDKDFNNEADTPDNFQSRRPNTSFCFLDIRSPGLGDTAMYLCATSVLGRIGEKLFFGSGTQLSVL.

CDR3 region: CASSQDLGHPAAQETQYF. The DNA for the CDR3 is TGCGCCAGCAGCCAAGACTTGGGTCACCCGGCGGCCCAAGAGACCCAGTACTTC. The V and J genes are TRBV4-3 and TRBJ2-5; D not resolved. This CDR3 comprises 18 residues. In germline, CDR1 is LGHNA, CDR2 YSLEER. V gave up 0 bases and J gave up 1 base, with 18 bases separating them.

The chain has TRBV6-2 or TRBV6-3 and TRBJ2-1, with 10 positions matching TRBD1. Looked up from germline, CDR1 is MNHEY and CDR2 is SVGEGT. The CDR3 has 16 amino acids. Trimming cost V 2 bases and J 4 bases; bases outside gene matches: 5. The CDR3 bases are TGTGCCAGCAGTTACCACCGGGACAGGGGTTACAATGAGCAGTTCTTC. Translating it yields CASSYHRDRGYNEQFF.